This T cell receptor beta chain was captured by sequencing in a study of blood T cells in healthy people across ages. Study-level results: Aged donors had fewer naive CD4+ cells and lower diversity than long-lived donors.

V was cut by 8 bases and J by 1 base, with 12 bases left in between. This CDR3 comprises 15 residues. Germline V gives CDR1 LNHNV, CDR2 YYDKDF (reference sequence). The use of a sample-barcoded 5' primer and a J-beta primer mix characterized a second PCR of roughly 6 to 11 cycles. TCRdb reprocessed the 5' RACE reads with MiXCR, giving one entry per CDR3 protein. The profile shows 1.8 million or so distinct CDR3 sequences, about two fifths of them singletons. For this clonotype: Its antigen is not identified.

The chain employs TRBV15 and TRBJ2-6; no firm D call. This receptor was taken from a human donor in good health. Sequenced material: blood. The CDR3 loop is CATGVARSGANVLTF. The CDR3 nucleotides are TGTGCCACCGGAGTAGCAAGGTCTGGGGCCAACGTCCTGACTTTC. Supplemented by reference TRBV15 and TRBJ2-6, the full variable domain reads DAMVIQNPRYQVTQFGKPVTLSCSQTLNHNVMYWYQQKSSQAPKLLFHYYDKDFNNEADTPDNFQSRRPNTSFCFLDIRSPGLGDTAMYLCATGVARSGANVLTFGAGSRLTVL.